This T cell receptor beta chain was identified during a study of a mutant IDH1 vaccine in newly diagnosed glioma. Study context: The patients were given eight vaccinations, one each in weeks 1, 3, 5, 7, 11, 15, 19 and 23. Vaccines were begun 4-6 weeks after radiotherapy alone, or with temozolomide cycles.

A remark on this clone: The target antigen is unknown.

Described time point: week 11, during vaccination. The study gave 300 ug of mutant IDH1 20-mer peptide per vaccine dose, with topical imiquimod. Assay: immunoSEQ multiplex PCR; the TCRdb copy retains only in-frame clones and omits some. The sample holds tens of thousands of clones; 65% to 85% are singletons and the top ten take around 8.3%. The specimen was PBMCs, collected from a glioma patient whose treatment included an IDH1 peptide vaccine. The clonotype originates from a woman in her late teens or twenties with glioma.

In nucleotides, the CDR3 is TGTGCCAGCAGCGTAGGCGGGATCGTGAACAATGAGCAGTTCTTC. Its translation: CASSVGGIVNNEQFF. The gene calls are TRBV9 and TRBJ2-1; D is perhaps TRBD2 (6 bases). The CDR3 consists of 15 residues. Germline lookup yields CDR1 SGDLS and CDR2 YYNGEE. Between the trimmed V and J ends, which lost 0 bases and 5 bases, there was a span of 12 bases. Variable domain in full (rest from reference TRBV9 and TRBJ2-1): DSGVTQTPKHLITATGQRVTLRCSPRSGDLSVYWYQQSLDQGLQFLIQYYNGEERAKGNILERFSAQQFPDLHSELNLSSLELGDSALYFCASSVGGIVNNEQFFGPGTRLTVL.